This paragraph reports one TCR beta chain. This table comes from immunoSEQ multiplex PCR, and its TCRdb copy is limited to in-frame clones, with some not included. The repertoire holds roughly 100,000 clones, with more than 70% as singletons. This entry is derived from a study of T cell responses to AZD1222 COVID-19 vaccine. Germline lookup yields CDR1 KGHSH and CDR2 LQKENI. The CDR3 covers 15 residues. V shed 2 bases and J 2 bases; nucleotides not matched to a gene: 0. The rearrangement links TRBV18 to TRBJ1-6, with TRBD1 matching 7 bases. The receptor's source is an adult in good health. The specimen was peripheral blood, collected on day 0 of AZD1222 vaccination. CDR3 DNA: TGTGCCAGCTCACCAACAGGGGCCTATAATTCACCCCTCCACTTT. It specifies CASSPTGAYNSPLHF.